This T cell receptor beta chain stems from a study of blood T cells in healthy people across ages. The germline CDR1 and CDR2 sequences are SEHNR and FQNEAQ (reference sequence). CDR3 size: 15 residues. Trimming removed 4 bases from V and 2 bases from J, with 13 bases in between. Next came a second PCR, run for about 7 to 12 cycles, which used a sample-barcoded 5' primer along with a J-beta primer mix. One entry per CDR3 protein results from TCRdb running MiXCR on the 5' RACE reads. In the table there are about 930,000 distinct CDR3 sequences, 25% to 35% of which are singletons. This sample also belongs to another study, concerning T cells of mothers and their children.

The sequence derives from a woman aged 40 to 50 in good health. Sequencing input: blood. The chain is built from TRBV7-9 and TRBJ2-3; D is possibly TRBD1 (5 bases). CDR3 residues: CASSSDRVHTDTQYF. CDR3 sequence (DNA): TGTGCCAGCAGCTCTGACAGAGTCCACACAGATACGCAGTATTTT.